The text below deals with one TCR beta chain. V was trimmed by 4 bases and J by 4 bases, leaving 13 bases between them. The CDR3 is 14 amino acids. Unique molecular identifiers were used to barcode this TCRbeta library. TCRdb re-called the PCR reads through MiXCR, storing one row per CDR3 protein. The repertoire holds about 900,000 distinct CDR3 sequences, with roughly 31% as singletons. The data derive from a study of T-cell reconstitution after alpha-beta-depleted transplantation in children. The material was PBMCs, mostly from graft donor cells, obtained 360 days after TCRalphabeta/CD19-depleted stem cell transplant. The chain has TRBV12-3 or TRBV12-4 and TRBJ1-2, with D hard to call. The origin of this receptor is a boy younger than two who had a stem cell transplant for SCID, so the T cells may come from the graft donor. CDR3 protein: CASSSPQRFYGYTF. The CDR3 nucleotides read TGTGCCAGCAGTTCCCCACAGCGATTCTATGGCTACACCTTC.